This entry lists 29 T cell receptor beta chains sequenced from one sample in a study of T cell responses to AZD1222 COVID-19 vaccine. The table came from immunoSEQ multiplex PCR; TCRdb's copy has only in-frame clones and leaves some out. The table has roughly 180,000 clones, roughly nine tenths seen once. The input for sequencing was peripheral blood, taken 28 days after the second AZD1222 dose. The receptor source for this set is an adult who received the AZD1222 COVID-19 vaccine.

This chain joins TRBV6-5 and TRBJ1-6, with D maybe TRBD1 (5 bases). Germline V gene lookup returns CDR1 MNHEY and CDR2 SVGAGI. The CDR3 loop spans 15 amino acids. The ends were cut back, 6 bases at V and 0 bases at J, with 9 bases in the middle. The CDR3 loop reads CASRRQSSYNSPLHF. CDR3 sequence (DNA): TGTGCCAGCAGGCGACAGAGCTCCTATAATTCACCCCTCCACTTT.

V usage is TRBV7-2 and J usage is TRBJ1-1, with D unclear. CDR1 and CDR2 from the germline V gene are SGHTA and FQGNSA. Trimming took off 5 bases at V and 4 bases at J, with 14 bases between the two ends. The length of the CDR3 is 14 residues. The CDR3 sequence is CASSLRSRSTEAFF. In nucleotides, the CDR3 is TGTGCCAGCAGCCTCCGGAGCAGGAGCACTGAAGCTTTCTTT. Supplemented by reference TRBV7-2 and TRBJ1-1, the full variable domain reads GAGVSQSPSNKVTEKGKDVELRCDPISGHTALYWYRQSLGQGLEFLIYFQGNSAPDKSGLPSDRFSAERTGGSVSTLTIQRTQQEDSAVYLCASSLRSRSTEAFFGQGTRLTVV.

The J gene is TRBJ2-1, the V gene TRBV29-1; the D gene is possibly TRBD2 (5 bases). The CDR3 sequence is 12 residues long. Germline V lookup: CDR1 SQVTM, CDR2 ANQGSEA. Trimming pared 2 bases from V and 7 bases from J, leaving 9 bases between. The CDR3 loop is CSVEPRGNEQFF. The DNA of the CDR3 is TGCAGCGTTGAACCCCGGGGAAATGAGCAGTTCTTC.

The chain recombines TRBV19 with TRBJ1-2; D is possibly TRBD1 (5 bases). The length of the CDR3 is 16 residues. The V gene's germline CDR1 is LNHDA and CDR2 SQIVND (reference sequence). The V and J ends lost 9 bases and 2 bases respectively, with 22 bases between them. The CDR3 DNA follows: TGTGCCAGCCAAAAGGGGCCCGGGACTAGGAACTATGGCTACACCTTC. This codes for CASQKGPGTRNYGYTF.

The CDR3 region has the DNA TGTGCCAGCAGTGAGGCTAGCGGGAGTAATGAGCAGTTCTTC. It specifies CASSEASGSNEQFF. This chain uses TRBV6-1 with TRBJ2-1; the match to TRBD2 covers 10 bases. Unmatched junction bases numbered 3, after V lost 3 bases and J lost 7 bases. The CDR3 spans 14 residues. Per the germline V gene, CDR1 is MNHNS and CDR2 is SASEGT.

The V call is TRBV5-1, the J call TRBJ2-1; D unclear. The CDR3 sequence is 15 residues long. The germline V and J ends were trimmed by 0 bases and 9 bases, with 16 bases remaining between them. Germline CDR1 SGHRS, CDR2 YFSETQ. The CDR3 sequence is CASSLDSLTMTEQFF. The DNA of the CDR3 is TGCGCCAGCAGCTTGGACAGCTTAACAATGACTGAGCAGTTCTTC.

The rearrangement links TRBV5-1 to TRBJ1-3, with D unclear. V gave up 0 bases and J gave up 4 bases, with 5 bases separating them. This CDR3 contains 13 residues. Germline V gene lookup returns CDR1 SGHRS and CDR2 YFSETQ. CDR3 protein: CASSLVPGNTIYF. The CDR3 DNA sequence: TGCGCCAGCAGCTTGGTGCCCGGAAACACCATATATTTT.

The V and J genes are TRBV24-1 and TRBJ2-1, with 8 bases aligning to TRBD2. Germline trimming cut 0 bases from V and 6 bases from J; bases unmatched to any gene: 3. CDR3 length equals 15 residues. Germline CDR1 and CDR2: KGHDR and SFDVKD. The CDR3 loop reads CATSDLREGSNEQFF. DNA for the CDR3: TGTGCCACCAGTGATTTGCGGGAGGGTTCCAATGAGCAGTTCTTC.

A single count supports this clone. The chain uses TRBV7-9 and TRBJ2-1; 15 nucleotides line up with TRBD2. Germline CDR1 SEHNR, CDR2 FQNEAQ (reference sequence). The CDR3 has 19 amino acids. The J segment lost 5 bases and the V segment lost 4 bases, leaving 12 bases of the junction unmatched. CDR3: CASSSGLAGGESPNNEQFF. CDR3 in DNA: TGTGCCAGCAGCTCGGGACTAGCGGGAGGAGAAAGCCCCAACAATGAGCAGTTCTTC.

V and J are TRBV6-5 and TRBJ2-5; D might be TRBD1 or TRBD2, each matching 5 bases. Germline V gene lookup returns CDR1 MNHEY and CDR2 SVGAGI. This CDR3 has 12 residues. V was pared by 6 bases and J by 2 bases, with 7 bases between. Written as DNA, the CDR3 is TGTGCCAGCAGGTGGGGGCAAGAGACCCAGTACTTC. This translates into CASRWGQETQYF.

This chain uses TRBV30 with TRBJ2-7; D is uncertain. Germline CDR1 reads GTSNPN; CDR2 reads SVGIG (reference sequence). The CDR3 sequence is 16 residues long. V gave up 0 bases and J gave up 4 bases, with 19 bases separating them. This chain's CDR3 is CAWSVEFGRSRYEQYF. The CDR3 bases are TGTGCCTGGAGTGTAGAATTTGGGCGGAGCCGATACGAGCAGTACTTC.

This chain uses TRBV29-1 with TRBJ1-2, with a weak D call TRBD1 (6 bases). Trimming removed 2 bases at V and 4 bases at J, with 14 bases between. CDR1 and CDR2 from the germline V gene are SQVTM and ANQGSEA. This CDR3 is built from 14 residues. The CDR3 DNA sequence: TGCAGCGTTGAACCCCTGACAGGCCTCTATGGCTACACCTTC. Its protein product is CSVEPLTGLYGYTF.

The chain recombines TRBV7-9 with TRBJ2-6, with D unresolved. Germline CDR1 reads SEHNR; CDR2 reads FQNEAQ (reference sequence). The ends were cut back, 3 bases at V and 4 bases at J, with 13 bases in the middle. The CDR3 is 16 amino acids. The CDR3 sequence is CASSFRMVTGANVLTF. The CDR3 nucleotides read TGTGCCAGCAGCTTTCGCATGGTTACCGGGGCCAACGTCCTGACTTTC.

The V and J genes are TRBV7-9 and TRBJ1-5; 9 bases match TRBD1. The CDR3 is made up of 14 amino acids. Trimming at V came to 6 bases and at J to 6 bases, leaving 6 bases not matched to a gene. Per the germline V gene, CDR1 is SEHNR and CDR2 is FQNEAQ (reference sequence). The CDR3 loop is CASRAQGAGQPQHF. CDR3 nucleotide sequence: TGTGCCAGCAGGGCACAGGGGGCTGGTCAGCCCCAGCATTTT.

V gene TRBV4-1 combines with J gene TRBJ2-2, with D maybe TRBD2 (5 bases). This CDR3 is built from 17 residues. Trimming shortened V by 1 base and J by 5 bases, and 17 bases separated the two germline ends. Germline V lookup: CDR1 MGHRA, CDR2 YSYEKL. CDR3 DNA: TGCGCCAGCAGCCAAGTAGGCTTCCGGAGGAGGACCGGGGAGCTGTTTTTT. Translated, it gives CASSQVGFRRRTGELFF.

The genes are TRBV2 and TRBJ2-3, with D possibly being TRBD1 or TRBD2 (5 bases each). This CDR3 contains 13 residues. The V gene lost 11 bases and the J gene lost 2 bases, with 14 bases spanning the gap. Germline V CDR1 and CDR2: SNHLY, FYNNEI. As DNA, the CDR3 is TGTGCCGGTATAAGGGACCACACAGATACGCAGTATTTT. This codes for CAGIRDHTDTQYF. Using reference TRBV2 and TRBJ2-3 for the parts outside the CDR3, the full variable domain is EPEVTQTPSHQVTQMGQEVILRCVPISNHLYFYWYRQILGQKVEFLVSFYNNEISEKSEIFDDQFSVERPDGSNFTLKIRSTKLEDSAMYFCAGIRDHTDTQYFGPGTRLTVL.

This rearrangement joins TRBV10-3 to TRBJ1-1; D is ambiguous. Trimming stripped 3 bases from V and 5 bases from J, with 13 bases between. Per germline, CDR1 ENHRY and CDR2 SYGVKD. The CDR3 has 14 residues. The CDR3 nucleotides are TGTGCCATCAGTGACCCGGGTGCGGGGACTGAAGCTTTCTTT. Translated, it gives CAISDPGAGTEAFF.

This chain uses TRBV6-1 with TRBJ1-5; 8 bases are shared with TRBD1. The CDR3 has 18 residues. V shed 3 bases, J shed 6 bases, and the junction held 16 bases outside the gene matches. Germline loops: CDR1 MNHNS, CDR2 SASEGT. The CDR3 DNA reads TGTGCCAGCAGTGAGGGGACAGGCGGTAGTTTTGTGGGTCAGCCCCAGCATTTT. As protein: CASSEGTGGSFVGQPQHF.

The chain joins TRBV30 to TRBJ1-2; D is undetermined. This CDR3 contains 12 residues. Germline V lookup: CDR1 GTSNPN, CDR2 SVGIG (reference sequence). Trimming pared 0 bases from V and 7 bases from J, leaving 9 bases between. The CDR3 region is CAWSVTSTGYTF. The CDR3 DNA sequence: TGTGCCTGGAGTGTAACCAGCACTGGCTACACCTTC.

This clone was counted once. The chain links TRBV7-8 to TRBJ1-1; tentatively, D is TRBD1 (6 bases). This CDR3 has 16 amino acids. Germline CDR1 SGHVS, CDR2 FQNEAQ. Trimming took 3 bases from V and 5 from J, leaving 19 bases between them. Here the CDR3 reads CASSFNQGMRATEAFF. CDR3 coding DNA: TGTGCCAGCAGCTTCAACCAGGGGATGAGAGCGACTGAAGCTTTCTTT.

The V call is TRBV11-2, the J call TRBJ1-1; a weak D match, TRBD1 (5 bases). This CDR3 spans 17 amino acids. The V end lost 0 bases, the J end lost 1 base, and 15 bases lay between the germline ends. Germline CDR1 and CDR2: SGHAT and FQNNGV. CDR3: CASSLDFLAGRNTEAFF. For the CDR3, the DNA is TGTGCCAGCAGCTTAGATTTTTTGGCAGGGCGGAACACTGAAGCTTTCTTT.

The V and J genes are TRBV6-5 and TRBJ1-1; 7 nucleotides agree with TRBD1. CDR1 and CDR2 (germline): MNHEY, SVGAGI. Unmatched junction bases numbered 9, after V lost 7 bases and J lost 4 bases. The CDR3 totals 14 residues. The DNA of the CDR3 is TGTGCCAGCACCCTGACAGGGATGGGCACTGAAGCTTTCTTT. Translated: CASTLTGMGTEAFF.

This clone has a handful of counts. The J gene is TRBJ1-2, the V gene TRBV7-8, with TRBD1 as a possible D gene (5 bases). V was cut by 2 bases and J by 4 bases, with 11 bases left in between. Germline CDR1 is SGHVS and CDR2 is FQNEAQ. This CDR3 region has 14 residues. DNA of the CDR3: TGTGCCAGCAGCTTAAGCGGGGGAGGCTATGGCTACACCTTC. This codes for CASSLSGGGYGYTF.

The gene calls are TRBV19 and TRBJ2-7, with no clear D. CDR3 length: 13 residues. Germline V gene lookup returns CDR1 LNHDA and CDR2 SQIVND (reference sequence). Trimming pared 3 bases from V and 0 bases from J, leaving 6 bases between. The CDR3 reads CASSISISYEQYF. The CDR3 DNA sequence: TGTGCCAGTAGTATCTCGATCTCCTACGAGCAGTACTTC.

This chain joins TRBV30 and TRBJ1-5; D call uncertain. V dropped 0 bases and J dropped 1 base, with 4 bases sitting between them. Per germline, CDR1 GTSNPN and CDR2 SVGIG (reference sequence). There are 13 residues in the CDR3. The CDR3 loop reads CAWSVKSNQPQHF. The CDR3 region has the DNA TGTGCCTGGAGTGTGAAGAGCAATCAGCCCCAGCATTTT.

V and J are TRBV11-2 and TRBJ1-2; perhaps TRBD1 as D (5 bases). CDR1 and CDR2 (germline): SGHAT, FQNNGV. This CDR3 has 14 amino acids. The V end was cut by 1 base, the J end by 7 bases, with 13 bases between. In DNA, the CDR3 is TGTGCCAGCAGCTTAGCTGGCGGGAGGGGTGGCTACACCTTC. It translates to CASSLAGGRGGYTF.

The V call is TRBV14, the J call TRBJ1-2, with D possibly TRBD1 on 5 matching bases. Trimming took 3 bases from V and 5 from J, leaving 13 bases between them. CDR1 is SGHDN and CDR2 is FVKESK in the germline V gene. The CDR3 is made up of 14 amino acids. CDR3 region: CASSHPGLPYGYTF. In nucleotides, the CDR3 is TGTGCCAGCAGCCACCCGGGGCTTCCGTATGGCTACACCTTC.

The CDR3: CASRNPTGSGYTF. The DNA for the CDR3 is TGTGCCAGCAGGAACCCGACAGGGTCTGGCTACACCTTC. The rearrangement links TRBV6-5 to TRBJ1-2; TRBD1 matches at 7 bases. The CDR3 has 13 amino acids. The V and J ends lost 6 bases and 7 bases, in that order; junction bases with no gene match: 8. Germline loops: CDR1 MNHEY, CDR2 SVGAGI.

This clone was counted once. The V gene is TRBV19, the J gene TRBJ2-1; tentative D call: TRBD2 (5 bases). Trimming cost V 3 bases and J 2 bases, with 8 bases left between them. The CDR3 length is 14 residues. From germline, CDR1 is LNHDA and CDR2 SQIVND (reference sequence). CDR3 DNA sequence: TGTGCCAGTAGTATTCGGGGAGCCTACAATGAGCAGTTCTTC. Translating gives CASSIRGAYNEQFF.